This TCR beta chain is from a study of blood T cells in healthy people across ages. Turning to this clonotype: Its antigen is unidentified.

Study results and limitations: As age increased, TCR beta diversity per million T cells fell in a roughly linear fashion.

Per the germline V gene, CDR1 is MGHRA and CDR2 is YSYEKL. The CDR3 length is 14 residues. V lost 0 bases, J lost 5 bases, and 10 bases lay in between. Alongside a J-beta primer mix, a sample-barcoded 5' primer served in a second PCR lasting about 7 to 12 cycles. The template-switch adaptor, which had 12 random nucleotides, put a tag on each cDNA molecule. TCRdb independently ran MiXCR on the 5' RACE reads; one entry per CDR3 protein. The sample lists hundreds of thousands of distinct CDR3 sequences; approximately 48% were seen once. The origin of this receptor is a man aged 55 to 70 in good health. The chain joins TRBV4-1 to TRBJ1-2; D ambiguous. The sequencing input was blood. In DNA, the CDR3 is TGCGCCAGCAGCCAAGATGTCACCACATATGGCTACACCTTC. Amino acid sequence: CASSQDVTTYGYTF.